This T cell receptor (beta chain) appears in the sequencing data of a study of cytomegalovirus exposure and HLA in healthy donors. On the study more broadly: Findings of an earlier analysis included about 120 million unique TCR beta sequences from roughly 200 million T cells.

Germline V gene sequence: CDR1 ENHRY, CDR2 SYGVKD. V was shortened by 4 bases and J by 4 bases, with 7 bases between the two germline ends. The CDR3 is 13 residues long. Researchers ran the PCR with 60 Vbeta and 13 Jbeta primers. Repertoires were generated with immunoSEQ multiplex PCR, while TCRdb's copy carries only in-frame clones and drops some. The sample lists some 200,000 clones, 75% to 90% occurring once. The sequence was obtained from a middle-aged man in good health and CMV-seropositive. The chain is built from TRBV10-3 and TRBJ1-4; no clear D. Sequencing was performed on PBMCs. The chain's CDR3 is CAISGQRNEKLFF. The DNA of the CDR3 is TGTGCCATCAGTGGGCAGCGTAATGAAAAACTGTTTTTT.